A single sample gave rise to the 22 T cell receptor beta chains below, sequenced in a study of control samples from healthy donors and cancer patients. The table came from immunoSEQ multiplex PCR; TCRdb's copy has only in-frame clones and leaves some out. Found here are fewer than 200,000 clones, just over 85% of them singletons; the top ten hold around 5%. Sequenced sample: blood. The receptors were gathered from a woman in her 30s in good health.

V gene TRBV5-1 combines with J gene TRBJ2-3; D is uncertain. The ends were cut back, 0 bases at V and 2 bases at J, with 10 bases in the middle. This CDR3 is built from 15 residues. Germline CDR1 and CDR2: SGHRS and YFSETQ. Here the CDR3 reads CASSLGTPDTDTQYF. The CDR3 bases are TGCGCCAGCAGCTTGGGAACTCCCGACACAGATACGCAGTATTTT. Drawing the rest from reference TRBV5-1 and TRBJ2-3, the complete variable domain is KAGVTQTPRYLIKTRGQQVTLSCSPISGHRSVSWYQQTPGQGLQFLFEYFSETQRNKGNFPGRFSGRQFSNSRSEMNVSTLELGDSALYLCASSLGTPDTDTQYFGPGTRLTVL.

The chain employs TRBV25-1 and TRBJ2-1; no firm D call. Trimming pared 7 bases from V and 6 bases from J, leaving 7 bases between. CDR1 and CDR2 from the germline V gene are MGHDK and SYGVNS. The CDR3 runs 11 residues. The CDR3 loop is CASNPVNEQFF. CDR3 DNA sequence: TGTGCCAGCAACCCCGTCAATGAGCAGTTCTTC.

This chain links TRBV28 with TRBJ2-7; 7 nucleotides line up with TRBD2. The germline V gene has CDR1 MDHEN and CDR2 SYDVKM. CDR3 length: 12 amino acids. V shed 8 bases, J shed 2 bases, and the junction held 3 bases outside the gene matches. DNA for the CDR3: TGTGCCAGCGGGGGGGTTGCCTACGAGCAGTACTTC. It specifies CASGGVAYEQYF.

This sequence joins TRBV7-9 and TRBJ2-2; weak D call: TRBD1 (6 bases). CDR3 length: 17 residues. Per germline, CDR1 SEHNR and CDR2 FQNEAQ (reference sequence). V lost 6 bases and J lost 3, with 20 bases in between. The CDR3: CASRSSVRGAHTGELFF. In nucleotides, the CDR3 is TGTGCCAGCAGATCATCAGTCAGGGGAGCGCACACCGGGGAGCTGTTTTTT.

The gene calls are TRBV6-5 and TRBJ1-5; 7 bases map to TRBD1. This CDR3 region has 12 residues. The trim removed 5 bases at V and 5 bases at J, leaving 0 bases unmatched. Germline-derived CDR1 and CDR2 are MNHEY and SVGAGI. CDR3 in amino acids: CASSQGDQPQHF. CDR3 in DNA: TGTGCCAGCAGTCAGGGGGATCAGCCCCAGCATTTT.

The rearrangement links TRBV19 to TRBJ1-4; weak D call: TRBD1 (5 bases). Per the germline V gene, CDR1 is LNHDA and CDR2 is SQIVND (reference sequence). The CDR3 consists of 16 residues. V was trimmed by 6 bases and J by 8 bases, leaving 22 bases between them. This CDR3 reads CASSPEAGLGKEKLFF. The CDR3 DNA sequence: TGTGCCAGTAGCCCAGAAGCAGGGCTGGGGAAAGAAAAACTGTTTTTT.

The rearrangement joins TRBV13 to TRBJ2-1, with 8 bases lining up with TRBD2. The CDR3 is made up of 15 amino acids. Germline-derived CDR1 and CDR2 are PRHDT and FYEKMQ (reference sequence). The V gene end was trimmed by 5 bases and the J gene end by 5 bases; junction bases not matched to a gene: 8. For the CDR3, the DNA is TGTGCCAGCAGCCTTACAGCGGGAGACAACAATGAGCAGTTCTTC. Translated, it gives CASSLTAGDNNEQFF.

The V and J genes are TRBV6-4 and TRBJ2-6, with D perhaps given as TRBD1 or TRBD2 (5 bases each). V was cut by 8 bases and J by 0 bases, with 14 bases left in between. CDR3 size: 16 residues. Germline V CDR1 and CDR2: MRHNA, SNTAGT. The CDR3 protein is CASSQTRGSGANVLTF. The CDR3 DNA reads TGTGCCAGCTCTCAAACTAGGGGCTCTGGGGCCAACGTCCTGACTTTC.

J is TRBJ1-1 and V is TRBV5-1, with unresolved D. V lost 0 bases to trimming and J lost 3 bases, with 6 bases between them. This CDR3 region has 13 residues. CDR1 SGHRS and CDR2 YFSETQ come from the germline V gene. This chain's CDR3 is CASSLERYTEAFF. CDR3 in DNA: TGCGCCAGCAGCTTGGAAAGATACACTGAAGCTTTCTTT.

The J gene is TRBJ1-5, the V gene TRBV6-5; D is unclear. CDR1 is MNHEY and CDR2 is SVGAGI in the germline V gene. The length of the CDR3 is 15 residues. Trimming shortened V by 1 base and J by 4 bases, and 11 bases separated the two germline ends. For the CDR3, the DNA is TGTGCCAGCAGTTACTACAAGGACCCAAATCAGCCCCAGCATTTT. It specifies CASSYYKDPNQPQHF.

The rearrangement uses TRBV5-6 and TRBJ2-7; the D gene is possibly TRBD1 (7 bases). V lost 3 bases and J 4 bases, leaving 14 bases between the germline ends. The CDR3 sequence is 14 residues long. The germline V gene has CDR1 SGHDT and CDR2 YYEEEE. The CDR3 spells CASSYFRGAYEQYF. The DNA of the CDR3 is TGTGCCAGCAGCTATTTCAGGGGGGCTTACGAGCAGTACTTC.

The J gene is TRBJ1-1, the V gene TRBV18, with a weak D call TRBD1 (5 bases). The ends were cut back, 3 bases at V and 9 bases at J, with 14 bases in the middle. Germline-derived CDR1 and CDR2 are KGHSH and LQKENI. This CDR3 is 13 amino acids long. The CDR3 DNA sequence: TGTGCCAGCTCACCCGCGGAGGGGACGAAAGCTTTCTTT. Translating gives CASSPAEGTKAFF.

The chain combines TRBV6-4 with TRBJ1-5, with TRBD1 as a possible D gene (5 bases). Trimming took 3 bases from V and 7 from J, leaving 10 bases between them. This CDR3 has 13 residues. Germline values: CDR1 MRHNA, CDR2 SNTAGT. The CDR3: CASSERDFQPQHF. The CDR3 nucleotides read TGTGCCAGCAGTGAGAGGGACTTCCAGCCCCAGCATTTT.

The chain links TRBV2 to TRBJ2-1; D is unresolved. V gave up 8 bases and J gave up 5 bases, with 7 bases separating them. Germline CDR1 and CDR2: SNHLY and FYNNEI. The CDR3 extends over 11 amino acids. The CDR3 region is CASLLNNEQFF. The CDR3 coding sequence is TGTGCCAGCCTACTAAACAATGAGCAGTTCTTC.

This clone appeared once. The chain couples TRBV7-2 to TRBJ1-1, with TRBD1 identical over 7 bases. Per the germline V gene, CDR1 is SGHTA and CDR2 is FQGNSA. CDR3 length: 15 amino acids. V trimming: 5 bases; J trimming: 1 base; junction bases outside the gene matches: 7. Here the CDR3 reads CASSLIQGKNTEAFF. The CDR3 DNA sequence: TGTGCCAGCAGCCTTATACAGGGGAAGAACACTGAAGCTTTCTTT. Supplemented by reference TRBV7-2 and TRBJ1-1, the full variable domain reads GAGVSQSPSNKVTEKGKDVELRCDPISGHTALYWYRQSLGQGLEFLIYFQGNSAPDKSGLPSDRFSAERTGGSVSTLTIQRTQQEDSAVYLCASSLIQGKNTEAFFGQGTRLTVV.

The chain has TRBV5-1 and TRBJ1-1; D gene uncertain. The CDR3 contains 13 residues. Germline V gives CDR1 SGHRS, CDR2 YFSETQ. Trimming pared 3 bases from V and 4 bases from J, leaving 10 bases between. The CDR3: CASSSSQLTEAFF. As DNA, the CDR3 is TGCGCCAGCAGCTCTAGCCAGCTCACTGAAGCTTTCTTT.

The J gene is TRBJ1-2, the V gene TRBV3-1 (or the pseudogene TRBV3-2); D may be TRBD1 (5 bases). Trimming took 1 base from V and 7 from J, leaving 10 bases between them. Germline loops: CDR1 LGHDT, CDR2 YNNKEL (reference sequence). This CDR3 is 13 amino acids long. The CDR3 bases are TGTGCCAGCAGCCAAGCAGGGAGGCCTGGCTACACCTTC. This translates into CASSQAGRPGYTF.

The J gene is TRBJ2-3, the V gene TRBV2, with TRBD1 as a possible D gene (6 bases). Trimming stripped 3 bases from V and 3 bases from J, with 22 bases between. Germline values: CDR1 SNHLY, CDR2 FYNNEI. CDR3 length: 18 residues. The CDR3 region is CASSELKKGEFGTDTQYF. DNA for the CDR3: TGTGCCAGCAGTGAGCTCAAGAAGGGGGAGTTTGGAACAGATACGCAGTATTTT.

This chain uses TRBV7-9 with TRBJ2-4; D tentatively fits TRBD1 or TRBD2 (7 bases each). There are 12 residues in the CDR3. Germline V CDR1 and CDR2: SEHNR, FQNEAQ (reference sequence). Trimming cost V 1 base and J 13 bases, with 11 bases left between them. CDR3 amino acids: CASSLGQGGQYF. CDR3 DNA: TGTGCCAGCAGCTTAGGACAGGGAGGGCAGTACTTC.

This sequence joins TRBV21-1 and TRBJ1-1; TRBD1, the table's D call, lacks a check against the DNA. TRBV21-1 is classified as a pseudogene. The CDR3 length is 16 residues. The chain's CDR3 is CATQRRGRRGDTEAFF. The CDR3 DNA reads as TGTGCCACACAAAGAAGGGGGCGACGCGGGGACACTGAAGCTTTCTTT.

CDR3: CATSRDTGLAGGPVGTDTQYF. CDR3 DNA: TGTGCCACCAGCAGAGATACGGGACTAGCGGGGGGGCCGGTAGGCACAGATACGCAGTATTTT. The chain recombines TRBV15 with TRBJ2-3; 16 nucleotides line up with TRBD2. The CDR3 is 21 amino acids. Germline CDR1 reads LNHNV; CDR2 reads YYDKDF (reference sequence). With V trimmed by 0 bases and J by 1 base, 10 bases remained unmatched.

This sequence joins TRBV13 and TRBJ1-6; no firm D call. The germline gives CDR1 PRHDT, CDR2 FYEKMQ (reference sequence). Trimming took 0 bases from V and 11 from J, leaving 8 bases between them. This CDR3 comprises 13 residues. This chain's CDR3 is CASSLGPRPPLHF. CDR3 nucleotides: TGTGCCAGCAGCTTAGGTCCCCGACCACCCCTCCACTTT.